This T cell receptor (beta chain) was obtained from a study of blood T cell repertoires in COVID-19. Across the whole study: Both acute and convalescent COVID-19 samples were obtained from the United States, Italy and Spain. In each case, the material was cDNA or gDNA derived from T cells, B-cell-depleted T cells, or PBMCs.

This CDR3 is built from 14 residues. CDR1 is LNHDA, CDR2 SQIVND, per germline (reference sequence). V was cut by 5 bases and J by 2 bases, with 13 bases left in between. Per the study methods: Estimates of nucleated cell counts were drawn from the amplification of reference gene primers. Profiling relied on immunoSEQ multiplex PCR, and the TCRdb table lists in-frame clones only, not all of them. The V and J calls and clone size were taken over from that table, and D and trimming were inferred from the DNA. This sample has approximately 470,000 clones, with approximately 83% found just once. Sample: peripheral blood. The clonotype was recovered from a human donor in a cohort sampled during active COVID-19. This chain uses TRBV19 with TRBJ2-7, with a tentative D call TRBD1 (5 bases). The CDR3 protein is CASSQDSLTYEQYF. CDR3 DNA: TGTGCCAGTAGTCAAGACAGCCTTACCTACGAGCAGTACTTC.